Listed below are T cell receptor beta chains from one sample, sequenced in a study of blood T cells in healthy people across ages. Each CDR3 protein gets one entry after TCRdb re-called the 5' RACE reads with MiXCR. Of hundreds of thousands of distinct CDR3 sequences listed, about 34% were seen once; the top ten hold 15%. The specimen was blood. The source of these receptors is a woman aged 80 or over in good health. Each CDR3 is given with its conserved first and last residue. The D gene is left open where the match is weak. The listing skips clone size in some rows; elsewhere it reads once, few, many or a size class.

NA | TRBJ1-1 | TRBV7-9 | NA | TGTGCCAGCAGCTTGGGGGGACGGTCACTATCTGAAGCTTTCTTT | CASSLGGRSLSEAFF
NA | TRBJ2-3 | TRBV5-1 | many | TGCGCCAGCAGCTCCACAGGGTTGCGCACAGATACGCAGTATTTT | CASSSTGLRTDTQYF
NA | TRBJ2-2 | TRBV9 | few | TGTGCCAGCAGCCTCGGTTCCACCGGGGAGCTGTTTTTT | CASSLGSTGELFF
TRBD2 | TRBJ2-7 | TRBV4-1 | NA | TGCGCCAGCAGCCAAGGGCTAGCGGGGGTTGATGAGCAGTACTTC | CASSQGLAGVDEQYF
NA | TRBJ1-1 | TRBV20-1 | many | TGCAGTGCTAGAAGCGGGCAGGCTTTCTTT | CSARSGQAFF
NA | TRBJ1-2 | TRBV6-5 | many | TGTGCCAGCAGTTCCCAGGGGCCTGCGGGCTACACCTTC | CASSSQGPAGYTF
NA | TRBJ2-5 | TRBV12-3/TRBV12-4 | many | TGTGCCAGCAGTTTATTCTCTGATAGCGAGGAGACCCAGTACTTC | CASSLFSDSEETQYF
NA | TRBJ2-5 | TRBV18 | many | TGTGCCAGCTCGTCGCTTCACAGCGGCCCGGAGACCCAGTACTTC | CASSSLHSGPETQYF
NA | TRBJ2-4 | TRBV4-1 | many | TGCGCCAGCAGCCAAGCCCAAACGGACAGAGAGGGCAAAAACATTCAGTACTTC | CASSQAQTDREGKNIQYF
NA | TRBJ2-3 | TRBV20-1 | many | TGCAGTGCCCCCCACCGGACTAGCACAGATACGCAGTATTTT | CSAPHRTSTDTQYF
TRBD2 | TRBJ2-1 | TRBV5-1 | NA | TGCGCCAGCAGCTTAACAGCGGGGCTCGGGGATGAGCAGTTCTTC | CASSLTAGLGDEQFF
TRBD2 | TRBJ2-3 | TRBV12-5 | NA | TGTGCTAGTGGTTTGGTAACGGGGGGGCCCGGAGATACGCAGTATTTT | CASGLVTGGPGDTQYF
NA | TRBJ2-7 | TRBV12-3/TRBV12-4 | many | TGTGCCAGCAGTTTCTGGGGATTGGGCTCCTACGAGCAGTACTTC | CASSFWGLGSYEQYF
NA | TRBJ2-7 | TRBV7-9 | NA | TGTGCCAGCAGCTTCTGGACTTTGAGCTCCTACAATGAGCAGTACTTC | CASSFWTLSSYNEQYF
NA | TRBJ2-7 | TRBV6-1 | NA | TGTGCCAGCAGGGGAAACTCCTACGAGCAGTACTTC | CASRGNSYEQYF
NA | TRBJ2-1 | TRBV7-7 | few | TGTGCCAGCAGCCAGGGAAATGGGGGAAGAAGCTCCTACAATGAGCGGTACTTC | CASSQGNGGRSSYNERYF
NA | TRBJ2-1 | TRBV6-2/TRBV6-3 | few | TGTGCCAGCGCACTAGTCACCTACAATGAGCAGTTCTTC | CASALVTYNEQFF
TRBD1 | TRBJ2-1 | TRBV2 | NA | TGTGCCAGCAGTCCCAGGTCGGGGACAGGGGTTTACGAGCAGTTCTTC | CASSPRSGTGVYEQFF
NA | TRBJ1-1 | TRBV20-1 | NA | TGCAGTGCTAGTGCGGGGTCAGGGTCGAGGAACACTGAAGCTTTCTTT | CSASAGSGSRNTEAFF
TRBD1 | TRBJ1-6 | TRBV6-2/TRBV6-3 | many | TGTGCCAGCAGTTCGAGACAGGGTTATAATTCACCCCTCCACTTT | CASSSRQGYNSPLHF
NA | TRBJ2-1 | TRBV5-5 | NA | TGTGCCAGCAGCGCAACCGGTACCTCTCCCAATGAGCAGTTCTTC | CASSATGTSPNEQFF
TRBD1 | TRBJ2-1 | TRBV28 | few | TGTGCCAGCAGTCTCAGACAGGGGCGCTACAATGAGCAGTTCTTC | CASSLRQGRYNEQFF
NA | TRBJ1-1 | TRBV19 | few | TGTGCCAGTAGCCTGAGGTGGGGTGAAAATGAAGCTTTCTTT | CASSLRWGENEAFF
NA | TRBJ2-7 | TRBV3-1 | few | TGTGCCAGCAGCCCGACTCAGCTGGGCGAGCAGTACTTC | CASSPTQLGEQYF
NA | TRBJ2-7 | TRBV28 | NA | TGTGCCAACAGTTGGATGACGGTTAGAGTAAATGAGCAGTACTTC | CANSWMTVRVNEQYF
TRBD1 | TRBJ2-7 | TRBV20-1 | NA | TGCAGTGCTAGGTTTACAGGGGACCGCTACGAGCAGTACTTC | CSARFTGDRYEQYF
TRBD1 | TRBJ1-1 | TRBV5-1 | many | TGCGCCAGCAGCCCTACAGGGGAGAACACTGAAGCTTTCTTT | CASSPTGENTEAFF
TRBD1 | TRBJ1-2 | TRBV7-3 | many | TGTGCCAGCAGCCCCGCCCCGGGACAGGGGGCCACTAACTATGGCTACACCTTC | CASSPAPGQGATNYGYTF
NA | TRBJ2-4 | TRBV9 | few | TGTGCCAGCAGCGTAGTCGCAGGGGAAAACATTCAGTACTTC | CASSVVAGENIQYF
TRBD2 | TRBJ2-4 | TRBV4-1 | NA | TGCGCCAGCAGCCAAGATCCGCTAGCGGGGAGGGAAGAAAACATTCAGTACTTC | CASSQDPLAGREENIQYF
TRBD1 | TRBJ2-1 | TRBV5-1 | many | TGCGCCAGCAGCATGCCGGGACAGGGAACCAATGAGCAGTTCTTC | CASSMPGQGTNEQFF
NA | TRBJ2-5 | TRBV4-1 | NA | TGCGCCAGCAGCCGTGGGGGCGTAGAGACCCAGTACTTC | CASSRGGVETQYF
NA | TRBJ1-6 | TRBV4-1 | many | TGCGCCAGCAGCCAAGATGAACTCTATAATTCACCCCTCCACTTT | CASSQDELYNSPLHF
NA | TRBJ2-5 | TRBV7-2 | NA | TGTGCCAGCAGCCGCCCTACAGTATTCGGCAAAGAGACCCAGTACTTC | CASSRPTVFGKETQYF
NA | TRBJ2-3 | TRBV10-3 | NA | TGTGCCACCAGACAGTCCCCCGGGGATACGCAGTATTTT | CATRQSPGDTQYF
NA | TRBJ2-7 | TRBV5-1 | few | TGCGCCAGCAACTTGGAGCCCTCACTAAGCTACGAGCAGTACTTC | CASNLEPSLSYEQYF
TRBD1 | TRBJ2-5 | TRBV4-1 | many | TGCGCCAGCAGCCAAGTCGGACAGGGCGGGGAGACCCAGTACTTC | CASSQVGQGGETQYF
NA | TRBJ1-2 | TRBV30 | few | TGTGCCTGGAGTGTTGACAGTTACTACTATGGCTACACCTTC | CAWSVDSYYYGYTF
NA | TRBJ2-7 | TRBV6-5 | NA | TGTGCCAGCAGTTACGGAAGGGGTTCCTACGAGCAGTACTTC | CASSYGRGSYEQYF
TRBD1 | TRBJ2-7 | TRBV28 | many | TGTGCCAGCAGTTTATTTGGGACAGGTCACTCCTACGAGCAGTACTTC | CASSLFGTGHSYEQYF
NA | TRBJ1-4 | TRBV10-3 | NA | TGTGCCATCGGTGCTGGGGAAAAACTGTTTTTT | CAIGAGEKLFF
NA | TRBJ2-2 | TRBV30 | NA | TGTGCCTGGAGTGTACCCGCCGGGGAGCTGTTTTTT | CAWSVPAGELFF
NA | TRBJ2-5 | TRBV20-1 | NA | TGCAGTGCTAGAGACCCGCCGACCCAGTACTTC | CSARDPPTQYF
NA | TRBJ1-2 | TRBV6-1 | NA | TGTGCCAGCAGGAAGGGAGGGTTGGGGGATAACTATGGCTCCACCTTC | CASRKGGLGDNYGSTF
NA | TRBJ2-2 | TRBV11-2 | NA | TGTGCCAGCAGCTTGAACCCCGGGGCGTTCAGGGAGCTGTTTTTT | CASSLNPGAFRELFF
TRBD2 | TRBJ2-7 | TRBV28 | NA | TGTGTCAGCAGTTGCCGGCTAGCGGGGGTCGAGCAGTACTTC | CVSSCRLAGVEQYF
TRBD1 | TRBJ1-1 | TRBV6-5 | few | TGTGCCAGCAGGTCCACAGGGGGCCGGAGCACTGAAGCTTTCTTT | CASRSTGGRSTEAFF
NA | TRBJ2-1 | TRBV10-3 | many | TGTGCCATCAGTGTCTCGGAACAGGCTGTTCTAAAGTTCTTC | CAISVSEQAVLKFF
TRBD1 | TRBJ2-7 | TRBV14 | few | TGTGCCAGCAGCCAAGTGATCCCACGGGCGCCAGGGGGTATGAGCTACGAGCAGTACTTC | CASSQVIPRAPGGMSYEQYF
NA | TRBJ2-7 | TRBV18 | many | TGTGCCAGCTCACCGGATTTCATCTCGGGAGAGCAGTACTTC | CASSPDFISGEQYF
NA | TRBJ2-5 | TRBV7-3 | many | TGTGCCAGCAGCCCCAGGGGGGGGTACCAAGCGACCCAGTACTTC | CASSPRGGYQATQYF
TRBD2 | TRBJ2-3 | TRBV12-3/TRBV12-4 | many | TGTGCCAGCAAGCGGGGGGCTTCCGATACGCAGTATTTT | CASKRGASDTQYF
TRBD1 | TRBJ2-7 | TRBV28 | NA | TGTGCCAGCAGTTTATGGGACAGGGGGCAAGAGCAGTACTTC | CASSLWDRGQEQYF
TRBD2 | TRBJ2-4 | TRBV5-1 | NA | TGCGCCAGCAGCTTCGGGACTAGCGGGGTTATCTACAATGAGCAGTACTTC | CASSFGTSGVIYNEQYF
NA | TRBJ1-1 | TRBV7-2 | NA | TGTGCCAGCACCTTAATTATCGGGGCCGGCACTGAAGCTTTCTTT | CASTLIIGAGTEAFF